This paragraph covers one T cell receptor delta chain sequence. No antigen is known for it. The protein in TCRdb stems from a much larger clone and differs at residue 4 from this DNA's translation, likely a read error; here the protein is translated from the DNA. The data are from a study of DNA immune sequencing with unique molecular identifiers (dated by TCRdb to 2018 to 2021). With regard to the full study: Using immunomagnetic cell separation, gammadelta T cells were enriched from buffy coats, and the genomic DNA of these cells was sequenced. gammadelta T cells were enriched from PBMC of about eleven healthy individuals by fluorescence-activated cell sorting. To compare enriched and non-enriched samples, about 100 ng of enriched gammadelta T-cell DNA and roughly 1,000 ng of non-enriched PBMC DNA were sequenced. An ultrasensitive DNA-based TRD repertoire sequencing method using PCR-introduced unique molecular identifiers was developed and validated in the study. The method was checked using synthetic reference molecules and blood samples from healthy people. Healthy individuals were used as donors, and sorted peripheral blood gammadelta T cells were profiled from around eleven of these donors. The research as a whole found: Healthy donors differed in TRD repertoire diversity, and several donors were highly oligoclonal, meaning the top 5 clonotypes made up more than half of productive molecules. Novel TRD sequences not targeted by the primers cannot be detected by the primer-based approach. Among clonotypes from healthy donors, the most common TRD rearrangement was TRDV2 paired with TRDJ1.

Library preparation was by multiplex PCR. A 32-plex assay, with primers for all 8 TRDV and 4 TRDJ genes spanning the CDR3, was used to amplify the genomic DNA. A 12-nucleotide UMI was added during roughly 3 barcoding PCR cycles, followed by a second PCR with Illumina adapter primers. AMPure XP beads were used to purify the libraries, whose quality was checked on a Fragment Analyzer using the HS NGS Fragment kit. Sequencing used an Illumina MiniSeq mid-output kit with roughly 20% PhiX and 150 cycles of paired-end reads. Per the source publication's procedure: Reads were processed with MIGEC version 1.2.9 to group reads by UMI and build error-corrected consensus sequences. For post-processing, modified scripts from VDJtools version 1.2.1 were used together with the tcR R package. Identical DNA sequences were merged into single rows after TCRdb reprocessed the public reads with CATT. These V and J calls are TCRdb output, not the study's own analysis. Here the sample has some 2,100 delta-chain clones; about 14% occur a single time. About 49% of the sample belongs to the ten largest clones.

CDR1 and CDR2 (GEAIGNYY, EKD) derive from the germline V gene. Taken from cysteine to phenylalanine, the CDR3 has 20 residues. Just the 60-base CDR3 DNA is kept, in frame starting at base 1. The germline V and J ends show losses of 4 bases and 2 bases respectively, and no gene match explains 11 bases of the junction. The receptor comes from a human donor in good health. The chain is assembled from TRDV2 and TRDJ3, with 12 bases matching TRDD3. Sequenced material: gamma-delta T cells enriched from blood buffy coat, or unenriched PBMCs (not recorded which). Read as DNA, the sequence is TGTGCCTGTGAAACCGTACTGGGGGATACCACGGCCTGGGACACCCGACAGATGTTTTTC. It codes for CACETVLGDTTAWDTRQMFF.